Listed below are T cell receptor beta chains from one sample, sequenced in a study of T cell repertoires in cytomegalovirus infection. TCRdb redid the calling of the reads with MiXCR, one entry per CDR3 protein. The sample lists some 280,000 distinct CDR3 sequences; approximately 13% were seen once. Specimen: PBMCs. These receptors all stem from a human donor in good health (CMV status not recorded). Some clones in this sample may be carry-over from other donors' samples. CDR3s include the opening cysteine and the closing phenylalanine or tryptophan. A D gene is named only where the DNA matches it firmly. For some rows the clone size is stated as once, few or many, or as a class when expanded; others skip it.

clone size,V gene,J gene,D gene,CDR3 protein,CDR3 DNA
many,TRBV7-3,TRBJ1-1,-,CASSRGGGYTEAFF,TGTGCCAGCAGCCGAGGGGGGGGATACACTGAAGCTTTCTTT
-,TRBV7-9,TRBJ1-2,-,CASSLRLDSNYGYTF,TGTGCCAGCAGCTTAAGACTGGACAGCAACTATGGCTACACCTTC
-,TRBV29-1,TRBJ1-2,-,CSDRDRRNYGYTF,TGCAGCGACAGAGACAGGAGAAACTATGGCTACACCTTC
-,TRBV28,TRBJ1-6,-,CASSLFDRGALHF,TGTGCCAGCAGCTTATTCGACCGCGGGGCCCTCCACTTT
many,TRBV7-2,TRBJ2-5,-,CASRQFTGHQETQYF,TGTGCCAGCAGACAATTTACAGGGCACCAAGAGACCCAGTACTTC
-,TRBV7-9,TRBJ2-5,-,CASRRVKTGEKETQYF,TGTGCCAGCCGAAGGGTTAAGACAGGCGAAAAAGAGACCCAGTACTTC
-,TRBV20-1,TRBJ1-1,-,CSARALEGTEAFF,TGCAGTGCTAGAGCATTGGAGGGGACTGAAGCTTTCTTT
-,TRBV6-6,TRBJ1-5,-,CASRRGGAHQPQHF,TGTGCCAGCAGGCGGGGGGGGGCACATCAGCCCCAGCATTTT
-,TRBV28,TRBJ2-1,TRBD2,CASVPSGGSYNEQFF,TGTGCCAGCGTCCCTAGCGGAGGCTCCTACAATGAGCAGTTCTTC
many,TRBV11-2,TRBJ2-5,-,CASSLRTRQETQYF,TGTGCCAGCAGCTTACGGACGCGACAAGAGACCCAGTACTTC
many,TRBV7-2,TRBJ1-5,-,CASSLDGKSNQPQHF,TGTGCCAGCAGCTTAGACGGGAAGAGCAATCAGCCCCAGCATTTT
few,TRBV11-1,TRBJ2-7,-,CASSLQSGAGYEQYF,TGTGCCAGCAGCCTACAGTCCGGGGCCGGGTACGAGCAGTACTTC
many,TRBV7-2,TRBJ2-2,TRBD1,CASSLEGQGIGELFF,TGTGCCAGCAGCTTAGAAGGACAGGGGATCGGGGAGCTGTTTTTT
many,TRBV25-1,TRBJ1-2,-,CASSEFGQRSGGYTF,TGTGCCAGCAGTGAATTTGGACAGCGGTCAGGTGGCTACACCTTC
many,TRBV7-2,TRBJ2-3,TRBD2,CASSLGLDIDTQYF,TGTGCCAGCAGCCTAGGACTAGATATAGATACGCAGTATTTT
few,TRBV5-1,TRBJ2-7,TRBD1,CASSLKQGADEQYF,TGCGCCAGCAGCTTGAAACAGGGGGCCGACGAGCAGTACTTC
-,TRBV5-6,TRBJ1-2,TRBD1,CASSYRTGVNFRGYTF,TGTGCCAGCAGCTACAGGACAGGGGTGAATTTCCGTGGCTACACCTTC
few,TRBV2,TRBJ2-3,TRBD2,CASSDLTSGERDTQYF,TGTGCCAGCAGTGATTTGACTAGCGGCGAGCGTGATACGCAGTATTTT
few,TRBV6-5,TRBJ1-2,TRBD1,CASRTGDRNGYTF,TGTGCCAGCAGGACGGGGGACAGAAATGGCTACACCTTC
-,TRBV27,TRBJ2-1,TRBD2,CASSFLAGSSYNEQFF,TGTGCCAGCAGTTTCCTAGCGGGGAGCTCCTACAATGAGCAGTTCTTC
-,TRBV12-3/TRBV12-4,TRBJ2-3,-,CASSLGRQGQYF,TGTGCCAGCAGTTTGGGCCGTCAGGGTCAGTATTTT
few,TRBV27,TRBJ2-2,TRBD2,CASSLWDYANTGELFF,TGTGCCAGCAGTTTATGGGACTACGCGAACACCGGGGAGCTGTTTTTT
many,TRBV7-9,TRBJ2-2,TRBD1,CASSNRQGITTGELFF,TGTGCCAGCAGCAACCGACAGGGAATTACCACCGGGGAGCTGTTTTTT
few,TRBV5-1,TRBJ2-3,-,CASSEDKGPWDTQYF,TGCGCCAGCAGCGAGGATAAGGGTCCCTGGGATACGCAGTATTTT
few,TRBV6-5,TRBJ1-6,-,CASSYRPLGTNSPLHF,TGTGCCAGCAGTTACCGCCCATTAGGGACCAATTCACCCCTCCACTTT
-,TRBV28,TRBJ2-2,TRBD2,CASSFPGLAGVGTGELFF,TGTGCCAGCAGTTTCCCGGGACTAGCGGGAGTCGGCACCGGGGAGCTGTTTTTT
-,TRBV7-9,TRBJ1-1,-,CASSSGNANTEAFF,TGTGCCAGCAGCTCCGGGAACGCGAACACTGAAGCTTTCTTT
-,TRBV5-1,TRBJ1-1,-,CASSPRGLMNTEAFF,TGCGCCAGCAGCCCACGGGGACTGATGAACACTGAAGCTTTCTTT
few,TRBV11-2,TRBJ1-3,-,CASWGGNTIYF,TGTGCCAGCTGGGGGGGAAACACCATATATTTT